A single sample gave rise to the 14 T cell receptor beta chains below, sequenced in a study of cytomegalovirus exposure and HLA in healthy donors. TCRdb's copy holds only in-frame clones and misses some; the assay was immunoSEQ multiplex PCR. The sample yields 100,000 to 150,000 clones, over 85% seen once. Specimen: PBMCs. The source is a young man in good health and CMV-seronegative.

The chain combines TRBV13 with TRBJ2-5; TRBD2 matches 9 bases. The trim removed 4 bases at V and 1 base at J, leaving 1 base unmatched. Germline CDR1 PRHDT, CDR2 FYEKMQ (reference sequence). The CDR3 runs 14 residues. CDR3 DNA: TGTGCCAGCAGCTGGGGACTAGCCCAAGAGACCCAGTACTTC. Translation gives CASSWGLAQETQYF.

The CDR3 reads CASSPGQGNEQFF. As DNA, the CDR3 is TGTGCCAGCAGTCCCGGACAGGGGAATGAGCAGTTCTTC. V is TRBV28 and J is TRBJ2-1; 9 nucleotides agree with TRBD1. Unmatched junction bases numbered 3, after V lost 5 bases and J lost 7 bases. The CDR3 runs to 13 residues. CDR1 is MDHEN and CDR2 is SYDVKM in the germline V gene.

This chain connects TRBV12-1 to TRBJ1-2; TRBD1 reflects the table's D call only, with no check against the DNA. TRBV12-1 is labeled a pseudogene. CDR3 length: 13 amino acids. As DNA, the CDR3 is TGTGCCAGCAGCTTGGACACCTCGCAGGGCTACACCTTC. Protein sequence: CASSLDTSQGYTF.

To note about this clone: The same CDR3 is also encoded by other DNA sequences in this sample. CDR3 amino acids: CSARQGYEQYF. CDR3 nucleotides: TGCAGTGCAAGACAGGGCTACGAGCAGTACTTC. This chain links TRBV20-1 with TRBJ2-7; 7 nucleotides line up with TRBD1. The V gene's germline CDR1 is DFQATT and CDR2 SNEGSKA (reference sequence). Trimming removed 6 bases from V and 3 bases from J; junction bases left unmatched: 2. This CDR3 spans 11 amino acids.

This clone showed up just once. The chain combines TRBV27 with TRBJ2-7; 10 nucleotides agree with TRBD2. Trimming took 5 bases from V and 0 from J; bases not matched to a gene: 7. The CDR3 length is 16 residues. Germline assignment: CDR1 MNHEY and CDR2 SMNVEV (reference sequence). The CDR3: CASSKNSGGPSYEQYF. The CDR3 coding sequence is TGTGCCAGCAGTAAAAATAGCGGGGGGCCCTCCTACGAGCAGTACTTC.

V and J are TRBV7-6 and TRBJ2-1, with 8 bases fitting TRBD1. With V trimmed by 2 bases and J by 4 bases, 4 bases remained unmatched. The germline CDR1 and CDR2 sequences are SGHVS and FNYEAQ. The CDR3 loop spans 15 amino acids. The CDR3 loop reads CASSLQGANYNEQFF. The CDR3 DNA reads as TGTGCCAGCAGCTTACAGGGGGCGAATTACAATGAGCAGTTCTTC.

The CDR3 protein is CASSTRPGLVSDEQFF. In DNA form, the CDR3 reads TGTGCCAGCAGCACGCGTCCGGGACTAGTGTCGGATGAGCAGTTCTTC. The V gene is TRBV9, the J gene TRBJ2-1, with TRBD2 identical over 8 bases. CDR1 is SGDLS and CDR2 is YYNGEE in the germline V gene. J lost 8 bases, V lost 4 bases, and 14 bases had no gene match. The CDR3 loop spans 16 amino acids.

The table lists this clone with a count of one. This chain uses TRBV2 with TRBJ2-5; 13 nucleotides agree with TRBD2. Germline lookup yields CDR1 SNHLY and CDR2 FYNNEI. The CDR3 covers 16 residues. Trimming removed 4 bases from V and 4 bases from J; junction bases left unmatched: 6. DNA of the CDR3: TGTGCCAGCAGTGTTAGGACTAGCGGGGGTGGAGAGACCCAGTACTTC. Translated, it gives CASSVRTSGGGETQYF.

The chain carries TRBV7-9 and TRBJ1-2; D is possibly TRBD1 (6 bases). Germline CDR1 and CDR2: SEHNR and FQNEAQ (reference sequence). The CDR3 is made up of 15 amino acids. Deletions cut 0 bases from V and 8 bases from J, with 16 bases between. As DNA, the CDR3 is TGTGCCAGCAGCTTAGCGAACGCAGGGGAATGGGGCTACACCTTC. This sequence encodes CASSLANAGEWGYTF.

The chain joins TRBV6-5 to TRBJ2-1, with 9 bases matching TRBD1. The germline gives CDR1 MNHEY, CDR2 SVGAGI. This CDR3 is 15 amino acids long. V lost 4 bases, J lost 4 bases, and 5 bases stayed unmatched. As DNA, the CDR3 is TGTGCCAGCAGTTTATCGGGACAGGGATACAATGAGCAGTTCTTC. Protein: CASSLSGQGYNEQFF.

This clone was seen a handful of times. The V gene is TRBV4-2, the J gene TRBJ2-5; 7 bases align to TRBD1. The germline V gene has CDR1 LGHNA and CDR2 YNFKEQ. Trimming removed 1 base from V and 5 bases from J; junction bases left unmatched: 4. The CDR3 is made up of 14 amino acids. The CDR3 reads CASSQVTGAETQYF. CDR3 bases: TGTGCCAGCAGCCAAGTTACAGGGGCTGAGACCCAGTACTTC.

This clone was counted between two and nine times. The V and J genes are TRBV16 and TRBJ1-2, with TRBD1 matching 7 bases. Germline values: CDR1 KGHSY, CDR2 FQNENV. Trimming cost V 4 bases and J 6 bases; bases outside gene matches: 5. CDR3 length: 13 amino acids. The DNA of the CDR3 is TGTGCCAGCAGCCTTGACAGGGAGGATGGCTACACCTTC. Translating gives CASSLDREDGYTF.

The CDR3: CASRRDRASEKLFF. The CDR3 DNA is TGTGCCAGCAGGCGGGACAGGGCTTCTGAAAAACTGTTTTTT. The V gene is TRBV6-1, the J gene TRBJ1-4; TRBD1 matches at 9 bases. Germline CDR1 is MNHNS and CDR2 is SASEGT. The CDR3 is made up of 14 amino acids. V trimming: 6 bases; J trimming: 7 bases; junction bases outside the gene matches: 6.

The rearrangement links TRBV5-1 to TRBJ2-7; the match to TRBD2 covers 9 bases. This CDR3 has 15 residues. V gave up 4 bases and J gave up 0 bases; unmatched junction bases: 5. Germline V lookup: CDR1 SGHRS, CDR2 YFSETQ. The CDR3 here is CASSISGGSSYEQYF. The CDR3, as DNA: TGCGCCAGCAGCATTAGCGGGGGAAGCTCCTACGAGCAGTACTTC.